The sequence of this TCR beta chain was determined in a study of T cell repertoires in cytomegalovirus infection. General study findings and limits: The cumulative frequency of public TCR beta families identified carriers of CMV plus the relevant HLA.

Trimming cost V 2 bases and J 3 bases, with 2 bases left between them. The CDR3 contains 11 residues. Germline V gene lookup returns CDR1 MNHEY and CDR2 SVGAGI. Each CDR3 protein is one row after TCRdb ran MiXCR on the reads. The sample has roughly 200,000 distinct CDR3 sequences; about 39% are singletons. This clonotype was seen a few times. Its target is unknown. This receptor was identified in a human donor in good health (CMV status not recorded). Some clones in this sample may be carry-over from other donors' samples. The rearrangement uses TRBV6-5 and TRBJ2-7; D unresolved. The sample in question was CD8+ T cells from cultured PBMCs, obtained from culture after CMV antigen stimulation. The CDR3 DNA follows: TGTGCCAGCAGTTACATCTACGAGCAGTACTTC. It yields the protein CASSYIYEQYF.